The T cell receptor (beta chain) described here comes from a study of blood T cell repertoires in COVID-19. Study-level information: The United States, Italy and Spain provided the acute and convalescent COVID-19 samples. Sources were T cells, B-cell-depleted T cells, or PBMCs; the material itself was cDNA or gDNA.

This clone was observed a handful of times. Data came from immunoSEQ multiplex PCR; TCRdb stores just in-frame clones and leaves some out. The sample holds 95,000 to 150,000 clones, about 87% seen once. CDR1 SGHNT and CDR2 YENEEA come from the germline V gene. The CDR3 runs 14 residues. The trim removed 10 bases at V and 0 bases at J, leaving 8 bases unmatched. Sequenced sample: peripheral blood. The sequence came from a woman between 70 and 85 years old with acute or convalescent COVID-19. The J gene is TRBJ1-1, the V gene TRBV11-3; 7 bases match TRBD1. The CDR3 loop reads CATSGGVMNTEAFF. The CDR3 coding sequence is TGTGCCACCTCAGGGGGAGTTATGAACACTGAAGCTTTCTTT.